This T cell receptor beta chain appears in the sequencing data of a study of T cell responses to AZD1222 COVID-19 vaccine. Study observations and caveats: With two AZD1222 doses given, Spike-specific TCR breadth and depth both rose.

Libraries were prepared by immunoSEQ multiplex PCR; TCRdb keeps only in-frame clonotypes and omits some of them. The sample contains about 200,000 clones, 90% to 95% of which appear only once. At least ten counts were recorded for this clone. Antigen specificity is unknown. Germline V gene sequence: CDR1 SGDLS, CDR2 YYNGEE. The CDR3 extends over 15 amino acids. Germline trimming cut 4 bases from V and 0 bases from J; bases unmatched to any gene: 4. Sequenced material: peripheral blood, taken 28 days after the second AZD1222 dose. This chain connects TRBV9 to TRBJ2-5, with 9 bases aligning to TRBD2. This TCR was sampled from an adult who received the AZD1222 COVID-19 vaccine. CDR3 amino acids: CASSRSGSHQETQYF. In DNA, the CDR3 is TGTGCCAGCAGCCGTAGCGGGAGCCACCAAGAGACCCAGTACTTC.